Shown below are 26 T cell receptor beta chains from a single sample sequenced in a study of metastatic and nonmetastatic thyroid tumors. TCRdb recomputed clones from the PCR reads via MiXCR. Of over 30,000 clones in the sample, around 28% are singletons; the top ten hold less than 9%. Not a single patient had been given any form of treatment at any point before undergoing thyroid surgery. The sequenced sample was blood. These receptors originate from a female donor with papillary thyroid cancer or a benign thyroid nodule (not recorded which). Some clones in this sample may be carry-over from other donors' samples.

The chain links TRBV20-1 to TRBJ1-3, with D perhaps TRBD1 (6 bases). V lost 6 bases and J lost 4, with 13 bases in between. Per germline, CDR1 DFQATT and CDR2 SNEGSKA (reference sequence). The CDR3 length is 13 residues. The CDR3 reads CSAEGGRGNTIYF. For the CDR3, the DNA is TGCAGTGCCGAGGGGGGCCGCGGAAACACCATATATTTT.

The chain is built from TRBV11-2 and TRBJ2-1, with 7 bases lining up with TRBD2. Germline CDR1 reads SGHAT; CDR2 reads FQNNGV. The CDR3 runs 16 residues. Trimming removed 8 bases from V and 12 bases from J; junction bases left unmatched: 22. As DNA, the CDR3 is TGTGCCAGCGTCCCCGGTGGGAGGGCGCATCAGAGTGGGCAGTTCTTC. Translation gives CASVPGGRAHQSGQFF.

In its sample, this clone was seen many times. A much larger clone lies one base from this, so it may be a read error. The J gene is TRBJ2-4, the V gene TRBV27; D gene ambiguous. The V gene's germline CDR1 is MNHEY and CDR2 SMNVEV (reference sequence). The CDR3 spans 14 residues. CDR3: CATSASVAKNIQYF. The CDR3, as DNA: TGTGCCACCAGTGCCTCAGTAGCCAAAAACATTCAGTACTTC.

This clone is categorized as medium-sized (0.01 to 0.1%). This chain links TRBV19 with TRBJ1-6; D perhaps matches TRBD1 (5 bases). V dropped 10 bases and J dropped 7 bases, with 14 bases sitting between them. The V gene's germline CDR1 is LNHDA and CDR2 SQIVND (reference sequence). The CDR3 has 13 residues. CDR3 DNA: TGTGCCACTCGCGGGCAGGGCAATTCACCCCTCCACTTT. It specifies CATRGQGNSPLHF.

This clone has just one count. The CDR3 DNA sequence: TGTGCCAGCAGAGAGTCTAGCACAACGCAGTATTTT. Its translation is CASRESSTTQYF. J is TRBJ2-3 and V is TRBV7-9; D may be TRBD2 (5 bases). Germline V gene sequence: CDR1 SEHNR, CDR2 FQNEAQ (reference sequence). Between the trimmed V and J ends, which lost 6 bases and 9 bases, there was a span of 13 bases. This CDR3 region has 12 residues.

This clone was counted ten times or more. The V gene is TRBV20-1, the J gene TRBJ1-2; D is possibly TRBD1 (5 bases). V lost 5 bases and J lost 0, with 13 bases in between. Germline V lookup: CDR1 DFQATT, CDR2 SNEGSKA (reference sequence). This CDR3 has 14 amino acids. CDR3 residues: CSAPTGSTNYGYTF. CDR3 sequence (DNA): TGCAGTGCTCCCACAGGCTCGACTAACTATGGCTACACCTTC.

This clone was counted many times. The chain uses TRBV20-1 and TRBJ2-3; 10 nucleotides match TRBD1. Germline-derived CDR1 and CDR2 are DFQATT and SNEGSKA (reference sequence). The junction had 6 bases not matched to a gene; V was cut back by 5 bases and J by 4 bases. This CDR3 is 14 amino acids long. CDR3 nucleotides: TGCAGTGCTGGACAGGGGGGTGGCTCAGATACGCAGTATTTT. The encoded protein is CSAGQGGGSDTQYF.

This clone was detected ten times or more. The J gene is TRBJ1-1, the V gene TRBV7-9; 8 bases line up with TRBD1. CDR1 and CDR2 (germline): SEHNR, FQNEAQ (reference sequence). V dropped 3 bases and J dropped 2; count of bases not matched to a gene: 2. The CDR3 extends over 14 amino acids. CDR3: CASSLTGANTEAFF. In DNA, the CDR3 is TGTGCCAGCAGCTTGACAGGGGCTAACACTGAAGCTTTCTTT.

This clone was picked up a small number of times. The chain joins TRBV2 to TRBJ2-7; D ambiguous. Per the germline V gene, CDR1 is SNHLY and CDR2 is FYNNEI. This CDR3 region has 14 residues. V was cut by 5 bases and J by 4 bases, with 15 bases left in between. The CDR3 region is CASSPRTTWYEQYF. The CDR3 nucleotides are TGTGCCAGCAGTCCAAGGACCACCTGGTACGAGCAGTACTTC. Supplemented by reference TRBV2 and TRBJ2-7, the full variable domain reads EPEVTQTPSHQVTQMGQEVILRCVPISNHLYFYWYRQILGQKVEFLVSFYNNEISEKSEIFDDQFSVERPDGSNFTLKIRSTKLEDSAMYFCASSPRTTWYEQYFGPGTRLTVT.

This clone appeared a single time. This chain joins TRBV12-3 or TRBV12-4 and TRBJ1-1; no clear D. The V end lost 1 base, the J end lost 3 bases, and 15 bases lay between the germline ends. The CDR3 extends over 16 amino acids. The CDR3 nucleotides are TGTGCCAGCAGTTTAGTGCTTCAGCGTTTACACACTGAAGCTTTCTTT. This sequence encodes CASSLVLQRLHTEAFF.

This clone came up a few times. The rearrangement uses TRBV19 and TRBJ1-2; D call uncertain. Germline assignment: CDR1 LNHDA and CDR2 SQIVND (reference sequence). CDR3 length: 15 residues. V was trimmed by 5 bases and J by 7 bases, leaving 20 bases between them. The CDR3 DNA reads TGTGCCAGTAGTTCCAAAGGATTCTACGGAGGTGGCTACACCTTC. Protein sequence: CASSSKGFYGGGYTF.

This clone is a singleton in its sample. The germline gene is not matched at one end of the junction; a read error may be the cause. The chain carries TRBV5-1 and TRBJ1-2; D is possibly TRBD1 (5 bases). The germline gives CDR1 SGHRS, CDR2 YFSETQ. There are 16 residues in the CDR3. CDR3 in DNA: TGCGCCATCAGCTTCACGACGCCAGGGCTAAACTATGGCTACACCTTC. Amino acid sequence: CAISFTTPGLNYGYTF.

This clone is classed as medium-sized. The rearrangement links TRBV28 to TRBJ1-5; D remains unclear. Trimming took 1 base from V and 5 from J, leaving 9 bases between them. The germline V gene encodes CDR1 MDHEN and CDR2 SYDVKM. The CDR3 has 14 amino acids. The CDR3 sequence: CASSLFWIHQPQHF. The CDR3 DNA reads TGTGCCAGCAGTTTATTCTGGATTCATCAGCCCCAGCATTTT.

This clone occurred many times. CDR3 in amino acids: CASSFGSGINEQFF. CDR3 DNA: TGTGCCAGCAGCTTCGGTAGCGGCATCAATGAGCAGTTCTTC. The chain uses TRBV7-3 and TRBJ2-1, with D perhaps matching TRBD2 (6 bases). CDR3 length: 14 residues. Germline CDR1 SGHTA, CDR2 FQGTGA. Deletions cut 3 bases from V and 6 bases from J, with 12 bases between.

Ten or more counts support this clone. The chain uses TRBV7-9 and TRBJ2-7; 10 bases line up with TRBD1. The germline CDR1 and CDR2 sequences are SEHNR and FQNEAQ (reference sequence). This CDR3 spans 14 amino acids. With 5 bases clipped from V and 4 bases from J, the junction kept 5 bases outside the gene matches. For the CDR3, the DNA is TGTGCCAGCAGCACCGGACAGGGGGTATACGAGCAGTACTTC. Encoded protein: CASSTGQGVYEQYF.

In its sample, this clone was seen a few times. This may arise from a read error, as a much more abundant clone is one base away. This chain uses TRBV6-2 or TRBV6-3 with TRBJ1-2; no firm D call. Trimming removed 7 bases at V and 2 bases at J, with 26 bases between. Germline assignment: CDR1 MNHEY and CDR2 SVGEGT. The CDR3 covers 18 residues. The CDR3 loop is CASTLNGVTNGGNYGYTF. CDR3 in DNA: TGTGCCAGCACCCTAAACGGGGTTACCAATGGAGGAAACTATGGCTACACCTTC.

This clone is medium-sized by share. V gene TRBV19 combines with J gene TRBJ2-7; D is perhaps TRBD1 or TRBD2 (5 bases each). CDR3 size: 13 residues. Trimming took off 5 bases at V and 3 bases at J, with 11 bases between the two ends. Germline V gene sequence: CDR1 LNHDA, CDR2 SQIVND (reference sequence). The CDR3 is CASSPGPLYEQYF. The CDR3 nucleotides are TGTGCCAGTAGTCCGGGACCCCTCTACGAGCAGTACTTC.

This clone has just a few counts. The gene calls are TRBV20-1 and TRBJ2-2, with D tentatively TRBD1 or TRBD2 (5 bases each). This CDR3 is built from 13 residues. The germline CDR1 and CDR2 sequences are DFQATT and SNEGSKA (reference sequence). Trimming stripped 3 bases from V and 7 bases from J, with 12 bases between. In nucleotides, the CDR3 is TGCAGTGCTAGGTTGGGGGACGGCGGGGAGCTGTTTTTT. This codes for CSARLGDGGELFF.

This clone was recorded at least ten times. The V call is TRBV27, the J call TRBJ2-2, with TRBD1 matching 9 bases. CDR1 and CDR2 (germline): MNHEY, SMNVEV (reference sequence). The CDR3 length is 16 residues. Germline trimming cut 4 bases from V and 3 bases from J; bases unmatched to any gene: 6. The CDR3 here is CASSSRDRVDTGELFF. CDR3 coding DNA: TGTGCCAGCAGTTCCCGGGACAGGGTTGACACCGGGGAGCTGTTTTTT.

Worth noting for this clone: The junction departs from germline at one end; a sequencing error may be responsible. The genes are TRBV11-3 and TRBJ2-2; 7 bases align to TRBD2. In germline, CDR1 is SGHNT, CDR2 YENEEA. The CDR3 totals 13 residues. The CDR3 is CANSTGGTGELFF. The CDR3 DNA follows: TGTGCCAACAGCACGGGAGGTACCGGGGAGCTGTTTTTT.

This clone was found many times. The chain uses TRBV12-3 or TRBV12-4 and TRBJ1-4; no clear D gene. CDR3 length: 12 amino acids. V gave up 6 bases and J gave up 8 bases, with 10 bases separating them. The CDR3 DNA follows: TGTGCCAGCAGCCTCCAACAAGAAAAACTGTTTTTT. It specifies CASSLQQEKLFF.

The table lists this clone with many counts. The sample contains more than one DNA sequence encoding this CDR3. This chain uses TRBV24-1 with TRBJ1-2; 8 positions match TRBD1. The germline CDR1 and CDR2 sequences are KGHDR and SFDVKD. The CDR3 is 14 residues long. J gave up 5 bases and V 5 bases, and 6 bases lay outside the gene matches. The CDR3 nucleotides are TGTGCCACCAGTGCCCCGGACAGGGTGTATGGCTACACCTTC. Translating gives CATSAPDRVYGYTF.

This clone was recorded a few times. This chain uses TRBV28 with TRBJ2-6; 12 nucleotides line up with TRBD2. The CDR3 runs 19 residues. Losses at the gene ends were 2 bases for V and 1 base for J; bases not matched to a gene: 6. Germline CDR1 and CDR2: MDHEN and SYDVKM. CDR3 sequence: CASSLRLAGGLSGANVLTF. CDR3 DNA sequence: TGTGCCAGCAGTTTAAGGCTAGCGGGAGGGCTATCTGGGGCCAACGTCCTGACTTTC.

This clone was found many times. As DNA, the CDR3 is TGTGCCAGTAGTATAGGGCAGGGGGGCTACACCTTC. Encoded protein: CASSIGQGGYTF. The chain has TRBV19 and TRBJ1-2; D may be TRBD1 (6 bases). Per the germline V gene, CDR1 is LNHDA and CDR2 is SQIVND (reference sequence). This CDR3 is 12 amino acids long. Trimming shortened V by 1 base and J by 8 bases, and 8 bases separated the two germline ends.

The gene calls are TRBV7-2 and TRBJ1-6; D ambiguous. CDR3 length equals 18 residues. V gave up 0 bases and J gave up 3 bases, with 15 bases separating them. Germline assignment: CDR1 SGHTA and CDR2 FQGNSA. CDR3 sequence reads: CASSLASGPSNYNSPLHF. For the CDR3, the DNA is TGTGCCAGCAGCTTAGCGTCAGGTCCTTCCAACTATAATTCACCCCTCCACTTT.

By proportion, this clone is medium-sized (0.01 to 0.1%). The chain is built from TRBV28 and TRBJ2-7; D is undetermined. The CDR3 is 13 amino acids. From germline, CDR1 is MDHEN and CDR2 SYDVKM. Trimming removed 5 bases from V and 4 bases from J, with 12 bases in between. CDR3 nucleotide sequence: TGTGCCAGCAGTCCCGTGAGGAGTTACGAGCAGTACTTC. This codes for CASSPVRSYEQYF. Variable domain in full (rest from reference TRBV28 and TRBJ2-7): DVKVTQSSRYLVKRTGEKVFLECVQDMDHENMFWYRQDPGLGLRLIYFSYDVKMKEKGDIPEGYSVSREKKERFSLILESASTNQTSMYLCASSPVRSYEQYFGPGTRLTVT.